This T cell receptor beta chain was sequenced for a study of T cells in narcolepsy. Study context: Donors had narcolepsy type 1 or type 2, or were healthy controls.

This clone is a singleton in its sample. The antigen is not known. The table came from immunoSEQ multiplex PCR; TCRdb's copy has only in-frame clones and leaves some out. The repertoire holds around 20,000 clones, with around four fifths as singletons. Whole-study findings and limits: Same-patient CSF and blood CD4+ T cell clonotypes included HCRT-specific and TRIB2-specific autoreactive ones. Some memory CD4+ repertoires had no autoreactive clone sequences.

CDR3 length equals 15 residues. Germline V lookup: CDR1 MDHEN, CDR2 SYDVKM. Trimming took off 6 bases at V and 0 bases at J, with 12 bases between the two ends. This chain joins TRBV28 and TRBJ2-4; tentative D call: TRBD1 (5 bases). This clonotype originated in a human donor in good health. The sequenced material came from memory (CD45RA-) CD4+ T cells from blood. CDR3 nucleotide sequence: TGTGCCAGCAGCTTGGGGCAATTAGCCAAAAACATTCAGTACTTC. Protein: CASSLGQLAKNIQYF. The whole variable domain, remainder taken from reference TRBV28 and TRBJ2-4, is DVKVTQSSRYLVKRTGEKVFLECVQDMDHENMFWYRQDPGLGLRLIYFSYDVKMKEKGDIPEGYSVSREKKERFSLILESASTNQTSMYLCASSLGQLAKNIQYFGAGTRLSVL.